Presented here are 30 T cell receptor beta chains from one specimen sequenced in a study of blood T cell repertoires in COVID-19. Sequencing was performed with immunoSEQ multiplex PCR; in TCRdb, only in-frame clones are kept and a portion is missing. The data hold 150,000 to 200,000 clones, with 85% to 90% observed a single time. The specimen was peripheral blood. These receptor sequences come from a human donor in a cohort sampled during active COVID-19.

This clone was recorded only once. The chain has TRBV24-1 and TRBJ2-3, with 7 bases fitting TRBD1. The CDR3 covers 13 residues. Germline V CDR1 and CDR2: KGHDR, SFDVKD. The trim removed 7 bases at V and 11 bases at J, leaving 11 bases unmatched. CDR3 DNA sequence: TGTGCCACCAGCCCCACGGCCGGGACAGAGCAGTATTTT. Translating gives CATSPTAGTEQYF.

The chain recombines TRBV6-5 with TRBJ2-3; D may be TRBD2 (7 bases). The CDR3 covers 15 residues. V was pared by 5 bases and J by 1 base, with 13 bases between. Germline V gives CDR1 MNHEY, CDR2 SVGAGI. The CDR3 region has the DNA TGTGCCAGCAGTCCCCTAGGGGGGGGCACAGATACGCAGTATTTT. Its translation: CASSPLGGGTDTQYF.

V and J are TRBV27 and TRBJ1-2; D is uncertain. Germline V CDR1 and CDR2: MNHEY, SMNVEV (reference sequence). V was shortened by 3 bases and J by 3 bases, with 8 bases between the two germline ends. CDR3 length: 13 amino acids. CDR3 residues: CASSFGLDYGYTF. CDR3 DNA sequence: TGTGCCAGCAGTTTCGGCCTAGACTATGGCTACACCTTC.

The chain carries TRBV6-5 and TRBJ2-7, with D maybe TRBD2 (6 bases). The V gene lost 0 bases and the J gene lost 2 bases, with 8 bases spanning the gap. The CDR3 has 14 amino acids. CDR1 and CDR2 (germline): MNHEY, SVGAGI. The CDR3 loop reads CASSYSGGPYEQYF. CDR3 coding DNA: TGTGCCAGCAGTTACTCGGGGGGTCCCTACGAGCAGTACTTC.

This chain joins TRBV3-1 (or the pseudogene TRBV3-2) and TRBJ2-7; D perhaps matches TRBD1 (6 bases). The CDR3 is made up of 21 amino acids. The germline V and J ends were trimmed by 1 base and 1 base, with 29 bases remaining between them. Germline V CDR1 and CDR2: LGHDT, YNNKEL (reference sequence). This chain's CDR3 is CASSQGSRKSNNRQVSYEQYF. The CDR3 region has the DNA TGTGCCAGCAGCCAAGGGTCCAGAAAATCTAATAACAGACAGGTATCCTACGAGCAGTACTTC.

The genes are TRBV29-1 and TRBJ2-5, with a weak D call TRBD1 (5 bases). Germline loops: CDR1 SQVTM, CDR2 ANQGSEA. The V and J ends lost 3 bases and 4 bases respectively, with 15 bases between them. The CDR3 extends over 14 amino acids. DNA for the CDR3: TGCAGCGTTGATGACAGTTCCTTCCTAGAGACCCAGTACTTC. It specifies CSVDDSSFLETQYF.

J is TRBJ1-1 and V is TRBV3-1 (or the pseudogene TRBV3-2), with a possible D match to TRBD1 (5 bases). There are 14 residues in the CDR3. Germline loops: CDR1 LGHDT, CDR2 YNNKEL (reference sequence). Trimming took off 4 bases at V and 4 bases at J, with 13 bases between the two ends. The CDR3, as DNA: TGTGCCAGCAGCCTACGTAGGGGCTTCACTGAAGCTTTCTTT. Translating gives CASSLRRGFTEAFF.

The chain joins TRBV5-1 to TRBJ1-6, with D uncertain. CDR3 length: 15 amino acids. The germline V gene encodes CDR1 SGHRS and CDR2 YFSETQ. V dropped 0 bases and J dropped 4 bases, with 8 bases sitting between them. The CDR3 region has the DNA TGCGCCAGCAGCTTGGAGCAGGATTATAATTCACCCCTCCACTTT. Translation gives CASSLEQDYNSPLHF. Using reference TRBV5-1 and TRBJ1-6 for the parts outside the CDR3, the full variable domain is KAGVTQTPRYLIKTRGQQVTLSCSPISGHRSVSWYQQTPGQGLQFLFEYFSETQRNKGNFPGRFSGRQFSNSRSEMNVSTLELGDSALYLCASSLEQDYNSPLHFGNGTRLTVT.

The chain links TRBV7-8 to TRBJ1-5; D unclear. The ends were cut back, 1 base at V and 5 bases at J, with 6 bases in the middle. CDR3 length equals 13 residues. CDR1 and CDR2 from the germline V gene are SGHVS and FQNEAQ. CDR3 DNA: TGTGCCAGCAGCTTAGGAGGGTATCAGCCCCAGCATTTT. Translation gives CASSLGGYQPQHF. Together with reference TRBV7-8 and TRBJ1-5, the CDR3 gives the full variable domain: GAGVSQSPRYKVAKRGQDVALRCDPISGHVSLFWYQQALGQGPEFLTYFQNEAQLDKSGLPSDRFFAERPEGSVSTLKIQRTQQEDSAVYLCASSLGGYQPQHFGDGTRLSIL.

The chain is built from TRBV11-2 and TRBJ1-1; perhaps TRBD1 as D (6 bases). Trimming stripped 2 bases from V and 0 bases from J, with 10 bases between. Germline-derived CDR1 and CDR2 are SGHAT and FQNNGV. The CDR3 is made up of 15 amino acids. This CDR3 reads CASSLRTALNTEAFF. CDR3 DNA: TGTGCCAGCAGCTTAAGGACAGCGTTGAACACTGAAGCTTTCTTT.

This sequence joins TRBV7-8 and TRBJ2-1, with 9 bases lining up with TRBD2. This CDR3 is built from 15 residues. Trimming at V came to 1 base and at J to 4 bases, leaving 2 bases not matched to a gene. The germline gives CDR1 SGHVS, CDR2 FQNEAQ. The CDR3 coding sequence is TGTGCCAGCAGCTTAGGGAGCGGGAGGTACAATGAGCAGTTCTTC. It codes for CASSLGSGRYNEQFF.

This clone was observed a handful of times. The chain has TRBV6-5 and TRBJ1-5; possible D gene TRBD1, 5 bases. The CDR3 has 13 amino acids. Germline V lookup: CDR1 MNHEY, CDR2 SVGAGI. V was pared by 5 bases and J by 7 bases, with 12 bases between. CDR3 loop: CASSPKGNQPQHF. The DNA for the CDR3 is TGTGCCAGCAGTCCCAAGGGGAACCAGCCCCAGCATTTT.

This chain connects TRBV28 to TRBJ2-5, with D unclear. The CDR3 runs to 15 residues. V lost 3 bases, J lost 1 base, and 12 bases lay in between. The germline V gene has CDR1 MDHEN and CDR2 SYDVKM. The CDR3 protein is CASSLPPTGQETQYF. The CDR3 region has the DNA TGTGCCAGCAGTTTGCCCCCAACGGGCCAAGAGACCCAGTACTTC.

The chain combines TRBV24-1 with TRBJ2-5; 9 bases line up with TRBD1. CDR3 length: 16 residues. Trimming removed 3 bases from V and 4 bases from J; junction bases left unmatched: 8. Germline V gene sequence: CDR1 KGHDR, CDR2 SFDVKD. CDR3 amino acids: CATSDNMGTGLETQYF. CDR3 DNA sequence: TGTGCCACCAGTGATAATATGGGGACAGGGTTAGAGACCCAGTACTTC.

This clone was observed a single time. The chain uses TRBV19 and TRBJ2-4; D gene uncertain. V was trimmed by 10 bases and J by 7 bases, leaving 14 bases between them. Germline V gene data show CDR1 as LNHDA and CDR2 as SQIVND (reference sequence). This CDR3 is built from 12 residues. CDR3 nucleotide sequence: TGTGCCACCCCCTTGAGTGAGAACATTCAGTACTTC. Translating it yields CATPLSENIQYF.

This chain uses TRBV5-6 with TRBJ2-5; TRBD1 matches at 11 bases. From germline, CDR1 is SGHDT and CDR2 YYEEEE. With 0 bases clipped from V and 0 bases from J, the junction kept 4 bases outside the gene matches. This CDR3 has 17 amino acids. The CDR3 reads CASSLVGTGGYQETQYF. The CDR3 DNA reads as TGTGCCAGCAGCTTGGTAGGGACAGGGGGGTACCAAGAGACCCAGTACTTC. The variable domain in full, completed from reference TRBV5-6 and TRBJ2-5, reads DAGVTQSPTHLIKTRGQQVTLRCSPKSGHDTVSWYQQALGQGPQFIFQYYEEEERQRGNFPDRFSGHQFPNYSSELNVNALLLGDSALYLCASSLVGTGGYQETQYFGPGTRLLVL.

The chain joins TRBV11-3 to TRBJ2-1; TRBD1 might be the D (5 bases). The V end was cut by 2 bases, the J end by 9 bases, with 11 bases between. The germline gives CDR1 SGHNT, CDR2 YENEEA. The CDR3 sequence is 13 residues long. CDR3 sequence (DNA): TGTGCCAGCAGCTTACAGGGAAATGTTGAGCAGTTCTTC. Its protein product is CASSLQGNVEQFF.

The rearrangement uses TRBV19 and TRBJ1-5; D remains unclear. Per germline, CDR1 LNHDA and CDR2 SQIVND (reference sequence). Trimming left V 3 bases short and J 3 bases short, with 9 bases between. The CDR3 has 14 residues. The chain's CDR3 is CASSIQLHNQPQHF. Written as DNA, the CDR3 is TGTGCCAGTAGTATTCAACTCCACAATCAGCCCCAGCATTTT.

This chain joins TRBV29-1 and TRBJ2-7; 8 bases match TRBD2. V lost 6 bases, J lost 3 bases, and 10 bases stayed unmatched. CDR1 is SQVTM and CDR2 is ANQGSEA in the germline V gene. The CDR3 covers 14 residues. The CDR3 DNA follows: TGCAGCGTCGGAACTAGCGGAAACATCTACGAGCAGTACTTC. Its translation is CSVGTSGNIYEQYF.

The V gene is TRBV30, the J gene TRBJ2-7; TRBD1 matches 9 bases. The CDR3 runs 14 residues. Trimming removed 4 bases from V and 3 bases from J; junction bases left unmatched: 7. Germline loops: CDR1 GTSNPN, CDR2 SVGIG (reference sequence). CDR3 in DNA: TGTGCCTGGACCTCGGGACAGGGTCACTACGAGCAGTACTTC. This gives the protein CAWTSGQGHYEQYF.

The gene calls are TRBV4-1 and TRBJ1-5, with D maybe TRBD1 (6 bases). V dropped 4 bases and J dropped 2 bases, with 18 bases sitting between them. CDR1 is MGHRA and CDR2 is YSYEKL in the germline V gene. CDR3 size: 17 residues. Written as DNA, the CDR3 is TGCGCCAGCAGCCCCGGTGGACAGACATATGGCAATCAGCCCCAGCATTTT. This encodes CASSPGGQTYGNQPQHF.

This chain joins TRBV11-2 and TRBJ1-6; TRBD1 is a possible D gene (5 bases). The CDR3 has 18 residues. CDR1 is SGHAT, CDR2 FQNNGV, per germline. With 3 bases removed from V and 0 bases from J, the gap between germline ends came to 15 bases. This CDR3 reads CASSFSGGFGSYNSPLHF. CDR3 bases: TGTGCCAGCAGCTTTAGCGGGGGTTTCGGCTCCTATAATTCACCCCTCCACTTT.

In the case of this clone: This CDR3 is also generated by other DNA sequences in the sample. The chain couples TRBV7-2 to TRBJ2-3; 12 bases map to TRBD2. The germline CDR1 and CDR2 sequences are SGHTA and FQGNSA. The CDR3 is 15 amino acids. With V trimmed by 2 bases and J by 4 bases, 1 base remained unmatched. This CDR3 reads CASSLLAGGPDTQYF. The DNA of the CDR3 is TGTGCCAGCAGCTTACTAGCGGGGGGGCCAGATACGCAGTATTTT.

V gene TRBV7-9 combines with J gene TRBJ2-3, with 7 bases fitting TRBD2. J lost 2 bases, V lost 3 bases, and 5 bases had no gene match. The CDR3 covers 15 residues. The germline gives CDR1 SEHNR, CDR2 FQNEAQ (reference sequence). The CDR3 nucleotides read TGTGCCAGCAGCTTCGGGGGGAGCAACACAGATACGCAGTATTTT. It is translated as CASSFGGSNTDTQYF.

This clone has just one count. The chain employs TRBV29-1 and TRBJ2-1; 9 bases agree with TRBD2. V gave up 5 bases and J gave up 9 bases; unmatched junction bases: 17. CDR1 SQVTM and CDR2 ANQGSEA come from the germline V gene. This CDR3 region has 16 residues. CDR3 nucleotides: TGCAGCGTTAAGGGGCGGGGGGGCCTCCCCCCATCTGAGCAGTTCTTC. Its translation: CSVKGRGGLPPSEQFF.

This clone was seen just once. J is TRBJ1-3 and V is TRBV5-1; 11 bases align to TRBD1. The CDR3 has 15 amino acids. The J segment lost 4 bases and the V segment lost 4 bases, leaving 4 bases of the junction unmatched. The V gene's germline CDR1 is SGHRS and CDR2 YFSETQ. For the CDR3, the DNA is TGCGCCAGCAGCGCTCGGACAGGGGGCGGAAACACCATATATTTT. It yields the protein CASSARTGGGNTIYF.

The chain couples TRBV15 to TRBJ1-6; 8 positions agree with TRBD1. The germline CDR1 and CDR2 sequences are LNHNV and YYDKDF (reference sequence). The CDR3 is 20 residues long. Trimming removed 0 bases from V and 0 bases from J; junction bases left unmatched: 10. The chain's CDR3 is CATSRDKWTGSSSYNSPLHF. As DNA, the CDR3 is TGTGCCACCAGCAGAGATAAATGGACAGGGTCGAGCTCCTATAATTCACCCCTCCACTTT.

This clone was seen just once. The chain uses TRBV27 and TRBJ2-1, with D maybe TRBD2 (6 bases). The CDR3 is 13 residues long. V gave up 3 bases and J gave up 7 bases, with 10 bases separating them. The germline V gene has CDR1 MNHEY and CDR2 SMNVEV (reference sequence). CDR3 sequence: CASSFVGGNEQFF. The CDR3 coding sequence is TGTGCCAGCAGTTTTGTGGGAGGTAATGAGCAGTTCTTC.

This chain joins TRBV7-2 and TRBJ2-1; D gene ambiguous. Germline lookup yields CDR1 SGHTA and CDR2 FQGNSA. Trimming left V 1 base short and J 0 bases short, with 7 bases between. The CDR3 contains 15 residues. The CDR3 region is CASSLEQSSYNEQFF. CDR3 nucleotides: TGTGCCAGCAGCTTAGAACAGAGCTCCTACAATGAGCAGTTCTTC.

This chain's CDR3 is CASSDSGTRYNEQFF. The CDR3 DNA reads as TGTGCCAGCAGCGATAGCGGGACAAGATACAATGAGCAGTTCTTC. The chain employs TRBV9 and TRBJ2-1; 8 nucleotides line up with TRBD2. With V trimmed by 3 bases and J by 4 bases, 6 bases remained unmatched. In germline, CDR1 is SGDLS, CDR2 YYNGEE. This CDR3 region has 15 residues.